These 20 T cell receptor beta chains came from one sample sequenced in a study of T-cell reconstitution after alpha-beta-depleted transplantation in children. A library of TCRbeta sequences, prepared with unique molecular identifiers, was generated. Via MiXCR, TCRdb re-called the PCR reads, giving one row per CDR3 protein. The sample lists hundreds of thousands of distinct CDR3 sequences, over 10% occurring once. Sequencing was performed on PBMCs, mostly from graft donor cells, taken 360 days after TCRalphabeta/CD19-depleted stem cell transplant. Every receptor here comes from a male patient aged 10-17 years who had a stem cell transplant for acute myeloid leukemia, so the T cells may come from the graft donor.

V gene TRBV7-9 combines with J gene TRBJ1-4; 7 bases are shared with TRBD1. Germline V gives CDR1 SEHNR, CDR2 FQNEAQ (reference sequence). J lost 0 bases, V lost 5 bases, and 6 bases had no gene match. The CDR3 covers 16 residues. CDR3 nucleotide sequence: TGTGCCAGCAGCCTAGGACAGGAGGCAACTAATGAAAAACTGTTTTTT. It yields the protein CASSLGQEATNEKLFF.

The rearrangement joins TRBV4-3 to TRBJ2-7, with TRBD1 identical over 10 bases. This CDR3 is 16 amino acids long. Trimming at V came to 2 bases and at J to 3 bases, leaving 7 bases not matched to a gene. Germline-derived CDR1 and CDR2 are LGHNA and YSLEER. The CDR3 is CASSQRDRGIIYEQYF. As DNA, the CDR3 is TGCGCCAGCAGCCAAAGGGACAGGGGAATCATCTACGAGCAGTACTTC.

V and J are TRBV29-1 and TRBJ2-5, with 7 positions matching TRBD2. The CDR3 length is 13 residues. Trimming at V came to 5 bases and at J to 4 bases, leaving 7 bases not matched to a gene. Looked up from germline, CDR1 is SQVTM and CDR2 is ANQGSEA. As DNA, the CDR3 is TGCAGCGTTTGCAGCGGGAATGGAGAGACCCAGTACTTC. Translated, it gives CSVCSGNGETQYF.

There are a few counts of this clonotype. This sequence joins TRBV5-5 and TRBJ2-3; 13 positions agree with TRBD2. This CDR3 region has 18 residues. Germline trimming cut 3 bases from V and 3 bases from J; bases unmatched to any gene: 10. Germline V gene lookup returns CDR1 SGHKS and CDR2 YYEKEE (reference sequence). The CDR3 spells CASSWGGTTSGRTDTQYF. The CDR3 region has the DNA TGTGCCAGCAGCTGGGGGGGGACGACTAGCGGGAGGACAGATACGCAGTATTTT.

The chain joins TRBV2 to TRBJ2-7; D may be TRBD1 (6 bases). This CDR3 spans 14 amino acids. CDR1 SNHLY and CDR2 FYNNEI come from the germline V gene. V was pared by 6 bases and J by 4 bases, with 16 bases between. The CDR3 region is CASRRVGTRYEQYF. The CDR3 DNA sequence: TGTGCCAGCAGACGAGTTGGGACAAGATACGAGCAGTACTTC. The full variable domain, rest sourced from reference TRBV2 and TRBJ2-7, is EPEVTQTPSHQVTQMGQEVILRCVPISNHLYFYWYRQILGQKVEFLVSFYNNEISEKSEIFDDQFSVERPDGSNFTLKIRSTKLEDSAMYFCASRRVGTRYEQYFGPGTRLTVT.

The sample holds many counts of this clonotype. The chain combines TRBV29-1 with TRBJ2-1; TRBD2 agrees at 9 bases. Unmatched junction bases numbered 6, after V lost 3 bases and J lost 0 bases. The length of the CDR3 is 16 residues. Germline V gives CDR1 SQVTM, CDR2 ANQGSEA. The DNA of the CDR3 is TGCAGCGTTGATCTTAGGCGGGAGGGCTCCTACAATGAGCAGTTCTTC. The encoded protein is CSVDLRREGSYNEQFF.

The chain carries TRBV5-5 and TRBJ2-4; perhaps TRBD1 as D (6 bases). Trimming pared 3 bases from V and 6 bases from J, leaving 7 bases between. This CDR3 has 12 residues. The germline V gene encodes CDR1 SGHKS and CDR2 YYEKEE (reference sequence). CDR3 sequence (DNA): TGTGCCAGCAGCTCCAGGGGAAACATTCAGTACTTC. Translation: CASSSRGNIQYF. The complete variable domain, with remaining parts taken from reference TRBV5-5 and TRBJ2-4, reads DAGVTQSPTHLIKTRGQQVTLRCSPISGHKSVSWYQQVLGQGPQFIFQYYEKEERGRGNFPDRFSARQFPNYSSELNVNALLLGDSALYLCASSSRGNIQYFGAGTRLSVL.

This clonotype was counted at least ten times. The V call is TRBV28, the J call TRBJ2-1; D is ambiguous. CDR1 and CDR2 (germline): MDHEN, SYDVKM. The V gene lost 4 bases and the J gene lost 6 bases, with 13 bases spanning the gap. This CDR3 spans 14 amino acids. CDR3 sequence reads: CASSYVAPLNEQFF. The CDR3 bases are TGTGCCAGCAGTTATGTTGCCCCACTCAATGAGCAGTTCTTC.

This clonotype was seen a handful of times. The rearrangement uses TRBV20-1 and TRBJ2-1; 14 nucleotides line up with TRBD2. Germline trimming cut 8 bases from V and 9 bases from J; bases unmatched to any gene: 15. Germline V lookup: CDR1 DFQATT, CDR2 SNEGSKA (reference sequence). The CDR3 is 16 residues long. The CDR3 bases are TGCAGTTGCTCGGACGTGACTAGCGGGAGGGCCGGTGAGCAGTTCTTC. Amino acid sequence: CSCSDVTSGRAGEQFF.

In DNA, the CDR3 is TGTGCCAGCAGTGCGGGAATGCAAGAGACCCAGTACTTC. Protein: CASSAGMQETQYF. The J gene is TRBJ2-5, the V gene TRBV12-3 or TRBV12-4; tentatively, D is TRBD2 (6 bases). V dropped 5 bases and J dropped 2 bases, with 9 bases sitting between them. The CDR3 covers 13 residues.

This chain connects TRBV20-1 to TRBJ2-7; 11 positions agree with TRBD2. Germline lookup yields CDR1 DFQATT and CDR2 SNEGSKA (reference sequence). V trimming: 0 bases; J trimming: 4 bases; junction bases outside the gene matches: 5. The CDR3 length is 15 residues. DNA for the CDR3: TGCAGTGCTAGAGAGTCGACTAGCGGGAAATACGAGCAGTACTTC. Translated, it gives CSARESTSGKYEQYF.

The V and J genes are TRBV5-6 and TRBJ2-3, with a tentative D call TRBD1 (6 bases). Between the trimmed V and J ends, which lost 0 bases and 5 bases, there was a span of 10 bases. This CDR3 contains 14 residues. Germline V gene sequence: CDR1 SGHDT, CDR2 YYEEEE. CDR3 in amino acids: CASSLVGRGDTQYF. DNA of the CDR3: TGTGCCAGCAGCTTGGTTGGCAGGGGAGATACGCAGTATTTT.

A remark on this clonotype: A read error may explain this, as a much larger clone is one base away. This rearrangement joins TRBV5-4 to TRBJ2-2; tentatively, D is TRBD2 (5 bases). There are 18 residues in the CDR3. Germline lookup yields CDR1 SGHNT and CDR2 YYREEE (reference sequence). V was cut by 2 bases and J by 4 bases, with 21 bases left in between. The CDR3 DNA reads as TGTGCCAGCAGCTTAGGCAGACTACCAGCGTGGGTCACCGGGGAGCTGTTTTTT. Translation gives CASSLGRLPAWVTGELFF.

This rearrangement joins TRBV6-1 to TRBJ2-7; the D gene is possibly TRBD2 (5 bases). CDR1 MNHNS and CDR2 SASEGT come from the germline V gene. The CDR3 covers 14 residues. The V end was cut by 6 bases, the J end by 0 bases, with 12 bases between. The CDR3 protein is CASREAARSYEQYF. Written as DNA, the CDR3 is TGTGCCAGCAGGGAGGCAGCGCGCTCCTACGAGCAGTACTTC.

The V and J genes are TRBV20-1 and TRBJ1-4; 9 positions match TRBD1. Germline V gene data show CDR1 as DFQATT and CDR2 as SNEGSKA (reference sequence). Trimming cost V 5 bases and J 8 bases; bases outside gene matches: 6. CDR3 size: 13 residues. For the CDR3, the DNA is TGCAGTGCTTCGACAGGGGGAGACGAAAAACTGTTTTTT. Translating gives CSASTGGDEKLFF.

This clonotype occurred many times. The V gene is TRBV12-3 or TRBV12-4, the J gene TRBJ2-5; 8 nucleotides line up with TRBD2. This CDR3 region has 16 residues. Losses at the gene ends were 4 bases for V and 5 bases for J; bases not matched to a gene: 12. CDR3 residues: CASSSSGTRLGETQYF. For the CDR3, the DNA is TGTGCCAGCAGTTCATCCGGGACTAGGTTGGGGGAGACCCAGTACTTC.

The chain combines TRBV28 with TRBJ1-5; D is perhaps TRBD1 (5 bases). Trimming shortened V by 5 bases and J by 4 bases, and 12 bases separated the two germline ends. The CDR3 runs 14 residues. Germline V lookup: CDR1 MDHEN, CDR2 SYDVKM. The CDR3 nucleotides read TGTGCCAGCAGTACCCCGACAGCTAATCAGCCCCAGCATTTT. It specifies CASSTPTANQPQHF.

The chain recombines TRBV7-6 with TRBJ2-6; tentative D call: TRBD1 (7 bases). The CDR3 runs 21 residues. The V and J ends lost 1 base and 0 bases respectively, with 22 bases between them. The germline V gene has CDR1 SGHVS and CDR2 FNYEAQ. Here the CDR3 DNA reads TGTGCCAGCAGCTTAGGCCAGGGGGGACTCTATTACCACTCTGGGGCCAACGTCCTGACTTTC. It is translated as CASSLGQGGLYYHSGANVLTF.

CDR3 in amino acids: CASSAVRSNQPQHF. DNA for the CDR3: TGTGCCAGTAGTGCTGTAAGGTCCAATCAGCCCCAGCATTTT. The chain couples TRBV19 to TRBJ1-5; no definite D call. There are 14 residues in the CDR3. Germline V lookup: CDR1 LNHDA, CDR2 SQIVND (reference sequence). V lost 5 bases to trimming and J lost 3 bases, with 11 bases between them. Full variable domain (remainder filled in from reference TRBV19 and TRBJ1-5): DGGITQSPKYLFRKEGQNVTLSCEQNLNHDAMYWYRQDPGQGLRLIYYSQIVNDFQKGDIAEGYSVSREKKESFPLTVTSAQKNPTAFYLCASSAVRSNQPQHFGDGTRLSIL.

Many counts were recorded for this clonotype. This chain links TRBV29-1 with TRBJ2-3; possible D gene TRBD2, 6 bases. Germline-derived CDR1 and CDR2 are SQVTM and ANQGSEA. Trimming took 8 bases from V and 5 from J, leaving 11 bases between them. The CDR3 has 11 residues. In DNA form, the CDR3 reads TGCAGCCCTCTGGAGGGAGATACGCAGTATTTT. Its translation is CSPLEGDTQYF.